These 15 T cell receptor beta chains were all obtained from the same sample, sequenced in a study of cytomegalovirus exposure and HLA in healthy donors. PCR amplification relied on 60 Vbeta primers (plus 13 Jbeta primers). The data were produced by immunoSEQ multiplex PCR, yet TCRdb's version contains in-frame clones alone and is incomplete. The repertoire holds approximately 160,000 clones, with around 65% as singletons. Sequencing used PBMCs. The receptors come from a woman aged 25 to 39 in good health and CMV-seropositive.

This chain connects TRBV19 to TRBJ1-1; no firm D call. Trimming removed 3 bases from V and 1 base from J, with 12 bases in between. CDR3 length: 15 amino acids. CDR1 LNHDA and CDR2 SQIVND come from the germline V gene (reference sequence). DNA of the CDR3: TGTGCCAGTAGTATGGCGGGTGGTCCGAACACTGAAGCTTTCTTT. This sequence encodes CASSMAGGPNTEAFF.

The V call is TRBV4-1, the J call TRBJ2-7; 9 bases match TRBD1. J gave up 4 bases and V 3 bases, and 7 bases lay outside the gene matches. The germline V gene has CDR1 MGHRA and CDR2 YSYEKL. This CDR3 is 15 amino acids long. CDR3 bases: TGCGCCAGCAGCCAGTTACCGGGACAGGGATACGAGCAGTACTTC. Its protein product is CASSQLPGQGYEQYF.

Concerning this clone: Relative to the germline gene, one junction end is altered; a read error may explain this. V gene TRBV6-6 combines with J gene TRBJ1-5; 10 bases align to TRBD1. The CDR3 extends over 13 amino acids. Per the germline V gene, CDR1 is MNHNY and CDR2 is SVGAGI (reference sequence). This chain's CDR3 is CASSGGTGDKVNF. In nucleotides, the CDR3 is TGTGCCAGCAGTGGCGGGACAGGGGATAAGGTGAATTTT.

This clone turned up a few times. CDR3 loop: CASSDLLAGVRYEQYF. The CDR3 coding sequence is TGTGCCAGCAGTGATCTATTAGCGGGAGTAAGATACGAGCAGTACTTC. The chain joins TRBV6-4 to TRBJ2-5; 9 nucleotides match TRBD2. Gene TRBJ2-7 matches the end of the DNA better, so the J call may be wrong. This CDR3 region has 16 residues. The V gene's germline CDR1 is MRHNA and CDR2 SNTAGT.

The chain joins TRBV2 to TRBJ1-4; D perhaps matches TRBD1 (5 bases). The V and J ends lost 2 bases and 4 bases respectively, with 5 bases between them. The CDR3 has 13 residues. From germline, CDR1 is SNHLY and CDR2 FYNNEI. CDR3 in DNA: TGTGCCAGCAGTGAACAGGGTAATGAAAAACTGTTTTTT. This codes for CASSEQGNEKLFF.

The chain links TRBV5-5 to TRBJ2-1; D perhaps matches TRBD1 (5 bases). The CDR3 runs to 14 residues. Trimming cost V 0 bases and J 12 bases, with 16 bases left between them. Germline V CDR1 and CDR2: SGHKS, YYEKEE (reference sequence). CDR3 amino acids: CASSLEGIGLGQFF. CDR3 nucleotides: TGTGCCAGCAGCTTGGAGGGGATAGGTTTGGGGCAGTTCTTC.

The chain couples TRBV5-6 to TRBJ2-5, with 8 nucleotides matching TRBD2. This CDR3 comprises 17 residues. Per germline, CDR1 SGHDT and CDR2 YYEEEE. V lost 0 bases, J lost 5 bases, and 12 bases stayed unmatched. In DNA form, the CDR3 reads TGTGCCAGCAGCTTGGAGATTGACGGGGGGGCCTGGGAGACCCAGTACTTC. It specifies CASSLEIDGGAWETQYF.

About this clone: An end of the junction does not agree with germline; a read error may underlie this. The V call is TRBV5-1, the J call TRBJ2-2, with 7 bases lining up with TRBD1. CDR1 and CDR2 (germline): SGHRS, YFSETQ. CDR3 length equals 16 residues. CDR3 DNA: TGCGCCAGTAGCTTGGTAGGGACAGCAAACACCGGGGAGCTGTTTTTT. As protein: CASSLVGTANTGELFF. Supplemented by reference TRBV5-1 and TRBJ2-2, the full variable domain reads KAGVTQTPRYLIKTRGQQVTLSCSPISGHRSVSWYQQTPGQGLQFLFEYFSETQRNKGNFPGRFSGRQFSNSRSEMNVSTLELGDSALYLCASSLVGTANTGELFFGEGSRLTVL.

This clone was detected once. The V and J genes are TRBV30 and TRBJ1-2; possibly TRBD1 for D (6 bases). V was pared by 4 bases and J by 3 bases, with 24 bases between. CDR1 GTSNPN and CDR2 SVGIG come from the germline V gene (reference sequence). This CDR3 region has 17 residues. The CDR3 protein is CAWIDFDRYSEHYGYTF. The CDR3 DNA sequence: TGTGCCTGGATCGACTTCGACAGGTACTCTGAACACTATGGCTACACCTTC.

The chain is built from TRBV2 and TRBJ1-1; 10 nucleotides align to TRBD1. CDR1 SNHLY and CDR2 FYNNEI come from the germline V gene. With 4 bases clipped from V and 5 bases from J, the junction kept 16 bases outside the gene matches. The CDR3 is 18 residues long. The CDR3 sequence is CASSVNRRTGGVVTEAFF. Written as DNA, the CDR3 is TGTGCCAGCAGTGTGAATAGAAGGACAGGGGGAGTTGTTACTGAAGCTTTCTTT.

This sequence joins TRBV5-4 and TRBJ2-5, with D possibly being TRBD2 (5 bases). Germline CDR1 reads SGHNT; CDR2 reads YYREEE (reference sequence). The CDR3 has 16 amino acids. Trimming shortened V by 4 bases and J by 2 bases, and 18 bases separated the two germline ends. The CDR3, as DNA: TGTGCCAGCAGCCCGAACCCCGCGGGCGCACAAGAGACCCAGTACTTC. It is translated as CASSPNPAGAQETQYF.

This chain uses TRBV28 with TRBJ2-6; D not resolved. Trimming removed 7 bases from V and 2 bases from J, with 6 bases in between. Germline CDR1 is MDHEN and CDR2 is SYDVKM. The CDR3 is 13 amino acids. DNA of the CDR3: TGTGCCAGCAAGAGGCCTGGGGCCAACGTCCTGACTTTC. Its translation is CASKRPGANVLTF.

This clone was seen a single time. This CDR3 reads CAIAERRNTGELFF. In DNA form, the CDR3 reads TGCGCCATAGCGGAACGGAGGAACACCGGGGAGCTGTTTTTT. The rearrangement uses TRBV10-1 and TRBJ2-2; possibly TRBD2 for D (6 bases). The CDR3 extends over 14 amino acids. V was shortened by 10 bases and J by 1 base, with 13 bases between the two germline ends. Germline V gene sequence: CDR1 WNHNN, CDR2 SYGVQD (reference sequence).

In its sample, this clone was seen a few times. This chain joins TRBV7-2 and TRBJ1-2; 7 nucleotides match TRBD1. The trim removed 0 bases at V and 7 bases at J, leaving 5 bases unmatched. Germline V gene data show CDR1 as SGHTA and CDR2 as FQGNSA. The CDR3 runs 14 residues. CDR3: CASSLAIGGIGYTF. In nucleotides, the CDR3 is TGTGCCAGCAGCTTAGCAATAGGGGGCATTGGCTACACCTTC. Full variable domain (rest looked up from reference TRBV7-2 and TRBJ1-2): GAGVSQSPSNKVTEKGKDVELRCDPISGHTALYWYRQSLGQGLEFLIYFQGNSAPDKSGLPSDRFSAERTGGSVSTLTIQRTQQEDSAVYLCASSLAIGGIGYTFGSGTRLTVV.

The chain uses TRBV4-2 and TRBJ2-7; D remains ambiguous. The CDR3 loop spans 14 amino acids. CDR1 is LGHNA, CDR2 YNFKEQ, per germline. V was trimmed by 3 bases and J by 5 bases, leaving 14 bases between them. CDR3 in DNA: TGTGCCAGCAGCCAGGGCAGGAATAAAAACGAGCAGTACTTC. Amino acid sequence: CASSQGRNKNEQYF.